This T cell receptor (beta chain) derives from a study of vaccination and CD4 T cells after COVID-19 (dated by TCRdb to 2022 to 2024). Background for the entire study: Every convalescent patient had a positive nasal swab PCR test for SARS-CoV-2, with mild disease in nine patients and severe disease in one. The convalescent cohort included six males and four females, with two Hispanic individuals, seven Caucasians, two Asians and one multiracial person. Two doses of either the Pfizer-BioNTech BNT162b2 vaccine (n=8) or the Moderna mRNA-1273 vaccine (n=2) were administered to participants. Post-COVID blood samples from convalescent patients were collected a median of around 100 days after diagnosis, with a range of about 35 to 161 days. Post-vaccine blood samples were collected a median of approximately 72 days after the second vaccine dose, ranging from roughly 12 to 250 days. Overlapping spike peptide pools from SARS-CoV-2 and from the common cold coronaviruses HCoV-NL63, HCoV-OC43 and HCoV-229E were used as culture stimuli. In control cultures, a CEFX viral epitope pool was used as positive control, an HIV-1 Nef peptide pool was used as negative control, or no peptide was added. In ten to eleven COVID-19 convalescent patients and a few infection-naive healthy vaccine recipients, the spike-specific CD4+ TCR repertoire before mRNA vaccination was compared with the repertoire after mRNA vaccination. Broad study findings and their caveats: Among convalescent patients, a median around 86% of the SARS-CoV-2-reactive clones seen after vaccination appeared only after vaccination, which suggests priming specific to the vaccine. The study included relatively few convalescent patients and did not analyze early timepoints after natural infection. The median number of SARS-CoV-2-reactive clonotypes rose from 21 after infection to roughly 40 after vaccination, but the change was not significant. In convalescent patients, nearly all vaccine-specific clones (304 of 307) were found to be mono-reactive for SARS-CoV-2 spike rather than cross-reactive with common cold coronaviruses.

The CDR3 sequence holds 14 residues, the cysteine and phenylalanine included. Only the CDR3 portion is preserved as DNA: 42 bases, with reading frame beginning at the first base. The receptor library was made with PCR. At the Johns Hopkins FTIC core, DNA from the cultured CD4+ T cells underwent TCR sequencing with the Oncomine TCR Beta short-read assay. The QIAamp micro DNA kit was used to extract genomic DNA from the cultured CD4+ T cells. Oncomine TCR Beta libraries made from cultured CD4+ T cells were pooled using unique dual indexes and sequenced on an Illumina iSeq 100. Concerning the study's data processing: Non-productive sequences were removed, and CDR3s not starting with C, not ending with F or W, or shorter than 7 amino acids were discarded. The MANAFEST web application was used to identify antigen-specific clonotypes by comparing peptide-stimulated wells against reference wells and other culture wells. An FDR below 0.05, an odds ratio above 5, and a productive frequency above 0.1% in at least two of three replicate wells were required for clones to be considered positive. Clonotypes that were significantly expanded in both SARS-CoV-2 spike wells and at least one common cold coronavirus spike condition were defined as cross-reactive. CDR3 homology was assessed with Levenshtein distances (stringdist) and unrooted phylogenetic trees (ape) in R version 3.6.1. Clones were called with MiXCR by TCRdb after fastp trimmed the public reads at Q25, and only in-frame beta chains were retained. All rows with the same CDR3 protein become a single entry with the most common DNA and genes. The V and J calls were determined by TCRdb, not by the authors. Present in this sample are fewer than 15,000 distinct CDR3 sequences, almost 40% of which were seen just once. The top ten hold less than 11% of the sample.

With respect to this clonotype: Its specific antigen is unknown. No base qualities exist here, and no much larger clone lies one base off it.

The treatment or condition label, as the study defines it: approximately 10-day PBMC culture with coronavirus spike peptide pools or control peptides (ViraFEST assay). To expand antigen-specific T cells with peptide pools and then pick out the expanded clonotypes through TCR sequencing, the study relied on the ViraFEST assay. Positive SARS-CoV-2 PCR tests in the convalescent patients dated from March to December 2020, before Alpha, Beta and Delta variants emerged in the United States. Each well held approximately 2 million PBMCs cultured in IMDM containing roughly 5.5% human AB serum and roughly 10 IU/ml IL-2, with 8.5 to 10 ug/ml peptide pools added. Half of the culture medium was replaced with fresh IL-2-containing medium on days 3 and 7. Once the cells had been in culture for roughly 10 days, the EasySep CD4+ T cell isolation kit was used to isolate CD4+ T cells by negative selection. PBMCs were separated from whole blood using Ficoll-Paque Plus gradient centrifugation and then either used fresh or cryopreserved at -140C. In general, triplicate wells were set up for every culture condition.

The sequenced material came from CD4+ T cells from blood, cultured in vitro. The chain links TRBV21-1 with TRBJ2-1; the table gives TRBD2 as D, unverified against the DNA. TRBV21-1 counts as a pseudogene. The TCR originated in a human donor who had recovered from COVID-19. The CDR3 region: CASNRLAGVNEQFF. Here is the DNA: TGTGCCAGCAACCGACTAGCGGGAGTCAATGAGCAGTTCTTC.